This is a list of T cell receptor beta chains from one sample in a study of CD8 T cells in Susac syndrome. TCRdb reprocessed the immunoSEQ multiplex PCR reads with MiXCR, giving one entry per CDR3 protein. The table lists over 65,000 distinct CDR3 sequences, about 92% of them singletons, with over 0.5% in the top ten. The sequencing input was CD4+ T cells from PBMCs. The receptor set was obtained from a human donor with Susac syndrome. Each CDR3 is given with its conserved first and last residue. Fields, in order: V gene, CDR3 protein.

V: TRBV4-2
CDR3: CASSQETGLVNEQFF

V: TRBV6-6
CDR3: CASSYSGQGGETQYF

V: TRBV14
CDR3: CASSQDQRESVQFF

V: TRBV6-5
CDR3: CASCWGHCNYGYTF

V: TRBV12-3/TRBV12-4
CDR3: CASSLTGPDTQYF

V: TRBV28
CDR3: CASSWGLAGDGANEQFF

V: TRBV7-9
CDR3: CASSLVGQVVAFF

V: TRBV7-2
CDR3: CASSFGRGGWDTQYF

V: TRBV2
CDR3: CASSEGLSTDTQYF

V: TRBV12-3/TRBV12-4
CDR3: CASSFWQKDQPQHF

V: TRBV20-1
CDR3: CSASGPLNTGELFF

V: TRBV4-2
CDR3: CASSQDRVGGLGNIQYF

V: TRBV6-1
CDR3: CASRSLSGRISYEQYF

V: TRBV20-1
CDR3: CSARDRGRPSNYGYTF

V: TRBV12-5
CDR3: CASGSGGWDKNIQYF

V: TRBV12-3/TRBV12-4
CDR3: CASSLFEQYF

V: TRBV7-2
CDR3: CASSLRTPYQETQYF

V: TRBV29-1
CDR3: CSADRGNTEAFF

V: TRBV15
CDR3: CATSRGLAGSTDTQYF

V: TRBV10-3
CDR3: CATYESETQYF

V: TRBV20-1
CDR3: CSARAGTAKTPRAPETQYF

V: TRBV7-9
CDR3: CASSQQGLRQPQHF

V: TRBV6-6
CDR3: CASNPGQGFGYTF

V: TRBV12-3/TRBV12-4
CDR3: CASSSRQGVNQPQHF

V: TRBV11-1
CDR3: CASSLSVGAYEQYF

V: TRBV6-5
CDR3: CASKVRDQETQYF

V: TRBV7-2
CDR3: CASSLESGIETQYF

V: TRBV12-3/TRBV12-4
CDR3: CASEGLASSTDTQYF

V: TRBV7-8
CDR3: CASRGGASNEKLFF

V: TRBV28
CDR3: CASSPAGAGGPSPFF

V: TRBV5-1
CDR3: CASSLGTGNTEAFF

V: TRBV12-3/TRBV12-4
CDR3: CASSSRTSGTYEQYF

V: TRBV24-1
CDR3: CATSDRTSGPHEQFF

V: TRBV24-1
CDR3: CATSDPPGETQYF

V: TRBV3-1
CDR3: CASSPGQGSEKLFF

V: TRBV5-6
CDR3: CASSPIGQGDTYGYTF

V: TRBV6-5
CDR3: CASSYGGGQNSGANVLTF

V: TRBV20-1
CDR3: CSASAGTAGNTIYF

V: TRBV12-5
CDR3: CASGRGQGLSNQPQHF

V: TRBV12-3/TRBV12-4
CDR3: CASSLLSGRALETQYF

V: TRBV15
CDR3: CATSRDNVGTEAFF

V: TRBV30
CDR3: CAWSMLTVNEKLFF

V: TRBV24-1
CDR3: CATSQGGPYNEQFF

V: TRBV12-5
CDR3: CASGLLRGMSSYNEQFF

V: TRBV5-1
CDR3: CASTMTSGGPGDEQYF

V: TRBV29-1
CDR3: CSVGETYEQYF

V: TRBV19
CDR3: CASTAGQGYNQPQHF

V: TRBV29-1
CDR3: CSVKRQGRQPQHF

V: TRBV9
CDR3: CASSAARGDEQYF

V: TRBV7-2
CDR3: CASSLKGVGGGGYGELFF

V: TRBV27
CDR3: CASSSDRLYGYTF

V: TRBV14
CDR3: CASSQGGRAGGETQYF

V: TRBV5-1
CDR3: CASSLAGGVNTGELFF

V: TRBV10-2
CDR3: CASSPDPNEQFF

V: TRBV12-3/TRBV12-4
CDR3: CASSPSGRNTIYF